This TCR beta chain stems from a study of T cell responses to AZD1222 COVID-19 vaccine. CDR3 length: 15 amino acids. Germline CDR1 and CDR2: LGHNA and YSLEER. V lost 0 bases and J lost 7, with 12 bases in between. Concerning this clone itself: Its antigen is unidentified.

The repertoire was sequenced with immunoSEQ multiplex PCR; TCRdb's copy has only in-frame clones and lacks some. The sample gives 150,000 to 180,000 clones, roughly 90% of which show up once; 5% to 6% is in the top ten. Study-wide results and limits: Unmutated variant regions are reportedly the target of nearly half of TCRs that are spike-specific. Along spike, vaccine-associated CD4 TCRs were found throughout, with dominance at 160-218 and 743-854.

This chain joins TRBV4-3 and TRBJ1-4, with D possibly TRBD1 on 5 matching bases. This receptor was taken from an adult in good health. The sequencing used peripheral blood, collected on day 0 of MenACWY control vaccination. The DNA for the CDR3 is TGCGCCAGCAGCCAAGAAGGAGCGCAGGGTGAAAAACTGTTTTTT. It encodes CASSQEGAQGEKLFF.